The T cell receptor (gamma chain) under discussion was sequenced for a study of γδ T cells in repeated Plasmodium falciparum infection. For the study at large: Four controlled malaria infections with P. falciparum NF54 spanned roughly 640 days.

Worth noting for this clone: The DNA is omitted, as the CDR3 cannot be located on it reliably, and the CDR3 follows TCRdb's listing. This sample also contains other DNA sequences that code for the same CDR3.

Germline values: CDR1 EGSTGY, CDR2 YDSYTSSV. The CDR3 length is 33 residues, termini included. Flow sorting of PBMC yielded separate Vgamma9/Vdelta2+ and Vdelta2-negative gammadelta T cell populations for bulk repertoire analysis. TCRdb applied CATT to the multiplex PCR reads for clone calling. The data hold about 14,000 gamma-chain clones, with under 2% observed a single time. The clonotype was recovered from a pool of human donors (malaria-infected and uninfected, not separated). No J gene was assigned, while the V gene was called as TRGV4. Source material: gamma-delta T cells from blood. The CDR3 is CATWDRNFIIIRNSLAVEQHLLSQVSIGRIQHF.